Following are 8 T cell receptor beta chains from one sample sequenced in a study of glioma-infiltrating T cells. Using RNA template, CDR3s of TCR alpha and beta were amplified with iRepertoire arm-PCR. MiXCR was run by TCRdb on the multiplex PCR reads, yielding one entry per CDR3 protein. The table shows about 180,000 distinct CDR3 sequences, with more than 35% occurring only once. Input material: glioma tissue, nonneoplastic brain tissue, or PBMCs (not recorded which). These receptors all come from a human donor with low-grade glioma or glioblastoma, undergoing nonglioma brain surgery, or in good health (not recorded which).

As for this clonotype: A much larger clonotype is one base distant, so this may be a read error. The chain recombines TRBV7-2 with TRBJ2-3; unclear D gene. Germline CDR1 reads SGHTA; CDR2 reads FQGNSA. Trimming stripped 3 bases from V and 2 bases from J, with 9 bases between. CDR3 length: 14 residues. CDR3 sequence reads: CASSLRRNTDTQYF. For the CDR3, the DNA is TGTGCCAGCAGCTTGAGGCGGAACACAGATACGCAGTATTTT. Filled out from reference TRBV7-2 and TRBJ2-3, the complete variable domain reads GAGVSQSPSNKVTEKGKDVELRCDPISGHTALYWYRQSLGQGLEFLIYFQGNSAPDKSGLPSDRFSAERTGGSVSTLTIQRTQQEDSAVYLCASSLRRNTDTQYFGPGTRLTVL.

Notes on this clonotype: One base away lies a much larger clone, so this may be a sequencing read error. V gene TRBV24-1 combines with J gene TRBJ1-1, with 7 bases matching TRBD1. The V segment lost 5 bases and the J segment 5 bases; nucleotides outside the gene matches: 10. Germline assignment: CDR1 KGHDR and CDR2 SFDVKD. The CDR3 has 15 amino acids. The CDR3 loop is CATSGSDRVITEAFF. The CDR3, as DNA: TGTGCCACCAGTGGCAGCGACAGGGTAATTACTGAAGCTTTCTTT.

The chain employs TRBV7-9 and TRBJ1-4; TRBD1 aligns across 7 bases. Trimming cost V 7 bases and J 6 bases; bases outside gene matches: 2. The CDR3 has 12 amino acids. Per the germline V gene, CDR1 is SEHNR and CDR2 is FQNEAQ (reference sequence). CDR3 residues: CASNGQDEKLFF. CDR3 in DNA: TGTGCCAGCAACGGACAGGATGAAAAACTGTTTTTT.

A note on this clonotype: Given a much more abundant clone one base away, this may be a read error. For the CDR3, the DNA is TGTGCCAGTAGTATCGGGAGCCTGAACACTGAAGCTTTCTTT. Its protein product is CASSIGSLNTEAFF. The V and J genes are TRBV19 and TRBJ1-1; D unclear. The CDR3 is 14 residues long. Germline V gives CDR1 LNHDA, CDR2 SQIVND (reference sequence). With 3 bases removed from V and 0 bases from J, the gap between germline ends came to 8 bases.

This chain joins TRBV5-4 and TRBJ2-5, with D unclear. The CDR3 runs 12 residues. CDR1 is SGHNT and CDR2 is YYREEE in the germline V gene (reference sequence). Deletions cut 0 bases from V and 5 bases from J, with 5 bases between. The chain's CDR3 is CASSLDSETQYF. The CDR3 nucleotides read TGTGCCAGCAGCTTGGATTCCGAGACCCAGTACTTC.

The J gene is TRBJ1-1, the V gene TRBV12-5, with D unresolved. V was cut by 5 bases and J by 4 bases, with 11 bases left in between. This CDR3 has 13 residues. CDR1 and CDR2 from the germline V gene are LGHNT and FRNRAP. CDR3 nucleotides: TGTGCTAGTGGTCTTGGGGTAGGCACTGAAGCTTTCTTT. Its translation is CASGLGVGTEAFF.

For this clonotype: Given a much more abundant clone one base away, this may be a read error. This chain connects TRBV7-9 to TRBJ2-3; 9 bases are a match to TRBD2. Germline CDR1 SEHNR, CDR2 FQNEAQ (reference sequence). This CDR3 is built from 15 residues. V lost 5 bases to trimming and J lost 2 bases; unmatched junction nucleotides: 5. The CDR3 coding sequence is TGTGCCAGCAGCGCGACTAGCGGCTTCACAGATACGCAGTATTTT. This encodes CASSATSGFTDTQYF.

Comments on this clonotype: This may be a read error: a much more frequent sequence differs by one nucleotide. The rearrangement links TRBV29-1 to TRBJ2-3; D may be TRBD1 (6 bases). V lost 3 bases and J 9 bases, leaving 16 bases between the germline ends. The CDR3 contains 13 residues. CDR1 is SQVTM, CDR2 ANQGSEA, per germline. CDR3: CSVEGHGDRTQYF. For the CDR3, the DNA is TGCAGCGTTGAGGGACATGGGGATCGAACGCAGTATTTT.